These T cell receptor beta chains were read from a single sample in a study of blood T cell repertoires in COVID-19. Profiling relied on immunoSEQ multiplex PCR, and the TCRdb table lists in-frame clones only, not all of them. The data show 140,000 to 150,000 clones, with over 65% seen just once and over 5% held by the top ten. Specimen: PBMCs or T cells enriched from blood (not recorded which). The receptors here all came from a woman aged 50 to 65 who had recovered from COVID-19. Both conserved end residues are part of each CDR3. D genes are given only for firm matches. Not every row has a clone size; where given, it reads once, few, many or a size class.

V,length,J,size,D,DNA,CDR3
TRBV7-6,16,TRBJ1-5,-,TRBD1,TGTGCCAGCAGCGTTGGGGGGGACAGGCGTACTCAGCCCCAGCATTTT,CASSVGGDRRTQPQHF
TRBV3-1/TRBV3-2,14,TRBJ1-3,-,-,TGTGCCAGCAGCCAAGAGACTTACCGAAACACCATATATTTT,CASSQETYRNTIYF
TRBV27,16,TRBJ2-7,-,-,TGTGCCAGCAGTTTGGGCCCGGGGGGCAGTAGAACCGAGCAGTACTTC,CASSLGPGGSRTEQYF
TRBV12-3/TRBV12-4,12,TRBJ1-1,-,TRBD1,TGTGCCAGCAGTACGACAGGGTCTGAAGCTTTCTTT,CASSTTGSEAFF
TRBV6-5,16,TRBJ2-7,-,TRBD1,TGTGCCAGCAGTTACAATATGGTGGGACAGACCTACGAGCAGTACTTC,CASSYNMVGQTYEQYF
TRBV6-5,13,TRBJ2-5,-,TRBD1,TGTGCCAGCAACGGACAGGCCCAAGAGACCCAGTACTTC,CASNGQAQETQYF
TRBV5-5,17,TRBJ2-2,few,-,TGTGCCAGCAGCACGACTTGGGGAGGAGCGAACACCGGGGAGCTGTTTTTT,CASSTTWGGANTGELFF
TRBV5-1,15,TRBJ2-7,few,-,TGCGCCAGCAGCTTTACAGGGTCTCCTACCTACGAGCAGTACTTC,CASSFTGSPTYEQYF
TRBV6-1,11,TRBJ2-3,-,-,TGTGCCAGCAGCAACACAGATACGCAGTATTTT,CASSNTDTQYF
TRBV19,13,TRBJ2-5,-,-,TGTGCCAGTAGTCCTCAGGGACTTGAGACCCAGTACTTC,CASSPQGLETQYF
TRBV20-1,11,TRBJ2-1,once,-,TGCAGTACGAGACAGTACAATGAGCAGTTCTTC,CSTRQYNEQFF
TRBV24-1,14,TRBJ1-2,-,-,TGTGCCACCAGTGATCGGGGGGGGTTGAGTGGCTACACCTTC,CATSDRGGLSGYTF
TRBV19,14,TRBJ1-4,-,TRBD1,TGTGCCACTAATGTGGGGACAGGGCTGGAAAAACTGTTTTTT,CATNVGTGLEKLFF
TRBV18,16,TRBJ2-3,-,TRBD2,TGTGCCAGCTCACCACGGCGCGGGGGGTCCACAGATACGCAGTATTTT,CASSPRRGGSTDTQYF
TRBV10-3,15,TRBJ2-7,-,TRBD1,TGTGCCATCAGTATATCCGGGACAGGGGGCGGCGAGCAGTACTTC,CAISISGTGGGEQYF
TRBV7-6,14,TRBJ2-1,-,TRBD1,TGTGCCAGCAGCTTAGATCCAGGGGGCGGTGAGCAGTTCTTC,CASSLDPGGGEQFF
TRBV7-9,13,TRBJ1-2,-,-,TGTGCCAGCAGCCCACAGGGTGGCGTGGGCTACACCTTC,CASSPQGGVGYTF
TRBV7-9,14,TRBJ2-5,-,-,TGTGCCAGCAGCAAGGATATGGGCGAAGAGACCCAGTACTTC,CASSKDMGEETQYF